The subject of this entry is one TCR beta chain. Its cognate antigen is unknown. Germline V gene data show CDR1 as DFQATT and CDR2 as SNEGSKA (reference sequence). V dropped 1 base and J dropped 9 bases, with 16 bases sitting between them. There are 14 residues in the CDR3. This specimen belongs to a study of T cells after yellow fever vaccination. Study-wide context: SMART-Seq v4 Ultra Low Input prepared the low-cell-number fractions.

They built TCR cDNA with 5'RACE template switching, a step that put in a universal primer site and UMIs. TCRdb reprocessed the 5' RACE reads with MiXCR, giving one entry per CDR3 protein. The repertoire holds 500,000 to 700,000 distinct CDR3 sequences, with over 15% as singletons. General study findings and limits: Compared with primary, the secondary response was weaker and peaked at day 5, not 15.

The sequence came from a man aged 30-40 years who received the YFV17D yellow fever vaccine. This material consisted of PBMCs, taken 15 days after the yellow fever booster vaccination. J is TRBJ1-5 and V is TRBV20-1; D is unclear. The CDR3 region is CSARGAGSTGPQHF. The DNA for the CDR3 is TGCAGTGCTAGAGGGGCAGGCAGCACGGGGCCCCAGCATTTT.